The 6 T cell receptor beta chains below were found in one sample sequenced in a study of response to subunit inactivated influenza vaccine. MiXCR, applied by TCRdb to the RT-PCR reads, yields one record per CDR3 protein. This repertoire shows some 480,000 distinct CDR3 sequences, roughly 11% found once; its top ten account for approximately 12%. This material consisted of PBMCs from blood, taken around seven weeks after vaccination. Receptor source: a man aged 50 or older who received an inactivated influenza vaccine.

This clonotype occurred a few times. The V gene is TRBV5-1, the J gene TRBJ2-1; TRBD2 might be the D (5 bases). Germline V gene data show CDR1 as SGHRS and CDR2 as YFSETQ. The ends were cut back, 5 bases at V and 0 bases at J, with 12 bases in the middle. CDR3 length: 15 residues. This CDR3 is CASRKPGDSYNEQFF. As DNA, the CDR3 is TGCGCCAGCAGAAAACCCGGGGACTCCTACAATGAGCAGTTCTTC. The full variable domain, rest sourced from reference TRBV5-1 and TRBJ2-1, is KAGVTQTPRYLIKTRGQQVTLSCSPISGHRSVSWYQQTPGQGLQFLFEYFSETQRNKGNFPGRFSGRQFSNSRSEMNVSTLELGDSALYLCASRKPGDSYNEQFFGPGTRLTVL.

The V call is TRBV29-1, the J call TRBJ1-4; possibly TRBD1 for D (5 bases). Deletions cut 7 bases from V and 3 bases from J, with 12 bases between. This CDR3 spans 13 amino acids. From germline, CDR1 is SQVTM and CDR2 ANQGSEA. The CDR3 sequence is CSASWGANEKLFF. The CDR3, as DNA: TGCAGCGCAAGTTGGGGGGCTAATGAAAAACTGTTTTTT. Combining the CDR3 with reference TRBV29-1 and TRBJ1-4 gives the whole variable domain SAVISQKPSRDICQRGTSLTIQCQVDSQVTMMFWYRQQPGQSLTLIATANQGSEATYESGFVIDKFPISRPNLTFSTLTVSNMSPEDSSIYLCSASWGANEKLFFGSGTQLSVL.

This clonotype was observed a few times. The chain links TRBV12-3 or TRBV12-4 to TRBJ2-7; D gene uncertain. Trimming cost V 1 base and J 2 bases, with 9 bases left between them. The length of the CDR3 is 14 residues. The CDR3 DNA reads as TGTGCCAGCAGTTTAGGGCTATTCCCCTACGAGCAGTACTTC. As protein: CASSLGLFPYEQYF.

This clonotype has only a few counts. J is TRBJ2-3 and V is TRBV28; TRBD2 aligns across 7 bases. Germline values: CDR1 MDHEN, CDR2 SYDVKM. The CDR3 extends over 16 amino acids. V shed 5 bases, J shed 5 bases, and the junction held 13 bases outside the gene matches. CDR3 nucleotides: TGTGCCAGCAGTCAAATGGAGCGGGGCGAGGGAGATACGCAGTATTTT. As protein: CASSQMERGEGDTQYF.

This clonotype was observed many times. CDR3 amino acids: CASSLRGLETQYF. The CDR3 region has the DNA TGTGCCAGCAGTTTGAGGGGTCTGGAGACCCAGTACTTC. This chain connects TRBV12-3 or TRBV12-4 to TRBJ2-5; D tentatively fits TRBD1 or TRBD2 (5 bases each). Deletions cut 3 bases from V and 5 bases from J, with 10 bases between. The CDR3 contains 13 residues.

This clonotype was recorded a few times. The chain is built from TRBV4-2 and TRBJ2-3; 12 bases map to TRBD2. Germline V gene data show CDR1 as LGHNA and CDR2 as YNFKEQ. V gave up 5 bases and J gave up 3 bases; unmatched junction bases: 12. The CDR3 is 18 amino acids. The CDR3 sequence: CASSTTLSSGGETDTQYF. Written as DNA, the CDR3 is TGTGCCAGCAGCACCACCCTCTCTAGCGGGGGGGAGACAGATACGCAGTATTTT.